Each of the 15 T cell receptor beta chains below was sequenced from the same sample in a study of shared clonotypes between healthy human individuals. Some clones are missing from TCRdb's copy, which holds only in-frame ones; the method was immunoSEQ multiplex PCR. This table has about 490,000 clones, roughly 80% appearing once. Sequencing input: PBMCs. All receptors come from a middle-aged woman in good health. Some clones in this sample may be carry-over from other donors' samples.

This rearrangement joins TRBV19 to TRBJ2-1, with D perhaps TRBD1 (5 bases). V was trimmed by 2 bases and J by 8 bases, leaving 10 bases between them. The CDR3 spans 13 residues. Germline values: CDR1 LNHDA, CDR2 SQIVND (reference sequence). The CDR3, as DNA: TGTGCCAGTAGTATACAGGGTACCCATGAGCAGTTCTTC. It is translated as CASSIQGTHEQFF.

On this clone itself: A far larger clone is off by one base, so a read error is likely. At the DNA level, this CDR3 is encoded by other sequences in the same sample as well. V gene TRBV2 combines with J gene TRBJ2-6, with TRBD1 as a possible D gene (5 bases). The germline V gene has CDR1 SNHLY and CDR2 FYNNEI. V was cut by 10 bases and J by 0 bases, with 13 bases left in between. The CDR3 extends over 15 amino acids. In DNA, the CDR3 is TGTGCCACTAATACAGGTAGCTCTGGGGCCAACGTCCTGACTTTC. This encodes CATNTGSSGANVLTF.

This clone has more than one count but fewer than ten. The V and J genes are TRBV11-2 and TRBJ2-7; possible D gene TRBD1, 6 bases. CDR1 is SGHAT, CDR2 FQNNGV, per germline. This CDR3 spans 14 amino acids. V was clipped by 1 base and J by 6 bases, with 13 bases between them. CDR3 in amino acids: CASSLVSPGAEQYF. The CDR3 region has the DNA TGTGCCAGCAGCTTAGTCTCCCCAGGGGCCGAGCAGTACTTC.

On this clone: A far more abundant clone sits one base away, making this likely a read error. The chain carries TRBV6-4 and TRBJ2-1; perhaps D is TRBD1 or TRBD2 (5 bases each). The CDR3 has 14 amino acids. Looked up from germline, CDR1 is MRHNA and CDR2 is SNTAGT. Trimming shortened V by 2 bases and J by 8 bases, and 13 bases separated the two germline ends. CDR3 protein: CASSDGYEGYEQFF. The DNA of the CDR3 is TGTGCCAGCAGTGACGGCTACGAGGGGTATGAGCAGTTCTTC.

Notes on this clone: A far bigger clonotype differs at one base, so this is likely a read error. This chain joins TRBV29-1 and TRBJ2-5, with D possibly being TRBD2 (5 bases). CDR3 size: 12 residues. In germline, CDR1 is SQVTM, CDR2 ANQGSEA. This CDR3 reads CSAGVGQETKYF. In DNA form, the CDR3 reads TGCAGCGCCGGGGTAGGGCAAGAGACCAAGTACTTC.

The chain employs TRBV2 and TRBJ1-5; D not resolved. Germline CDR1 is SNHLY and CDR2 is FYNNEI. The CDR3 has 13 residues. V lost 7 bases and J 11 bases, leaving 18 bases between the germline ends. The CDR3 coding sequence is TGTGCCAGCATAGCGGGTGAGCTCGGGGCCCAGCATTTT. Translating it yields CASIAGELGAQHF.

The chain carries TRBV19 and TRBJ1-4; a weak D match, TRBD1 (5 bases). The germline V and J ends were trimmed by 3 bases and 3 bases, with 14 bases remaining between them. The CDR3 extends over 16 amino acids. CDR1 LNHDA and CDR2 SQIVND come from the germline V gene (reference sequence). The CDR3 here is CASSIRQGWANEKLFF. In DNA, the CDR3 is TGTGCCAGTAGTATCCGGCAGGGCTGGGCTAATGAAAAACTGTTTTTT. The full variable domain, completed using reference TRBV19 and TRBJ1-4, is DGGITQSPKYLFRKEGQNVTLSCEQNLNHDAMYWYRQDPGQGLRLIYYSQIVNDFQKGDIAEGYSVSREKKESFPLTVTSAQKNPTAFYLCASSIRQGWANEKLFFGSGTQLSVL.

The chain has TRBV6-5 and TRBJ2-2; tentatively, D is TRBD1 (6 bases). The V end was cut by 5 bases, the J end by 5 bases, with 9 bases between. This CDR3 is built from 13 residues. Germline assignment: CDR1 MNHEY and CDR2 SVGAGI. The CDR3 DNA is TGTGCCAGCAGTGCCACAGGGACCGGGGAGCTGTTTTTT. Its protein product is CASSATGTGELFF.

This clone is a singleton in its sample. One base separates it from a far larger clone, so it is likely a read error. The V and J genes are TRBV6-6 and TRBJ2-5; the D call may be TRBD1 or TRBD2 (5 bases each). Germline loops: CDR1 MNHNY, CDR2 SVGAGI (reference sequence). The CDR3 is made up of 15 amino acids. Trimming left V 7 bases short and J 11 bases short, with 26 bases between. CDR3 sequence (DNA): TGTGCCAGCACCGAATACGGGGACGGCTCCTACGATCAGTACTTC. Protein product: CASTEYGDGSYDQYF.

J is TRBJ1-1 and V is TRBV18; 8 bases match TRBD1. The V segment lost 2 bases and the J segment 0 bases; nucleotides outside the gene matches: 2. This CDR3 spans 15 amino acids. Germline V lookup: CDR1 KGHSH, CDR2 LQKENI. CDR3 bases: TGTGCCAGCTCACCAGGGACAGGAGTGAACACTGAAGCTTTCTTT. Translation: CASSPGTGVNTEAFF.

This chain uses TRBV5-1 with TRBJ2-7, with TRBD1 matching over 7 bases. The CDR3 runs 14 residues. Germline CDR1 reads SGHRS; CDR2 reads YFSETQ. The junction had 6 bases not matched to a gene; V was cut back by 1 base and J by 5 bases. DNA for the CDR3: TGCGCCAGCAGCTTGAGGCAGGGGGAAGACGAGCAGTACTTC. Translating gives CASSLRQGEDEQYF.

The CDR3 DNA is TGTGCCAGCAGTCTTAGCGGTAACCTCGGGACCGGGGAGCTGTTTTTT. Translating gives CASSLSGNLGTGELFF. J is TRBJ2-2 and V is TRBV27; D might be TRBD2 (6 bases). V dropped 5 bases and J dropped 5 bases, with 18 bases sitting between them. CDR3 length: 16 amino acids. Germline lookup yields CDR1 MNHEY and CDR2 SMNVEV (reference sequence).

V gene TRBV28 combines with J gene TRBJ2-6, with D hard to call. Germline V CDR1 and CDR2: MDHEN, SYDVKM. The CDR3 is 16 residues long. Trimming took off 4 bases at V and 2 bases at J, with 12 bases between the two ends. The CDR3: CASSSSSRAGANVLTF. CDR3 nucleotides: TGTGCCAGCAGTTCCTCCTCACGGGCTGGGGCCAACGTCCTGACTTTC.

The chain uses TRBV28 and TRBJ1-1; TRBD1 aligns across 7 bases. V lost 3 bases, J lost 1 base, and 8 bases stayed unmatched. The CDR3 spans 16 residues. The germline V gene has CDR1 MDHEN and CDR2 SYDVKM. The CDR3 is CASSFPGQIKNTEAFF. The CDR3, as DNA: TGTGCCAGCAGTTTCCCGGGACAGATAAAGAACACTGAAGCTTTCTTT.

The chain couples TRBV5-1 to TRBJ1-3; D perhaps matches TRBD1 (6 bases). This CDR3 comprises 14 residues. Germline V lookup: CDR1 SGHRS, CDR2 YFSETQ. Between the trimmed V and J ends, which lost 2 bases and 3 bases, there was a span of 9 bases. In nucleotides, the CDR3 is TGCGCCAGCAGCTTACAGGGCGGTGGAAACACCATATATTTT. Protein: CASSLQGGGNTIYF.